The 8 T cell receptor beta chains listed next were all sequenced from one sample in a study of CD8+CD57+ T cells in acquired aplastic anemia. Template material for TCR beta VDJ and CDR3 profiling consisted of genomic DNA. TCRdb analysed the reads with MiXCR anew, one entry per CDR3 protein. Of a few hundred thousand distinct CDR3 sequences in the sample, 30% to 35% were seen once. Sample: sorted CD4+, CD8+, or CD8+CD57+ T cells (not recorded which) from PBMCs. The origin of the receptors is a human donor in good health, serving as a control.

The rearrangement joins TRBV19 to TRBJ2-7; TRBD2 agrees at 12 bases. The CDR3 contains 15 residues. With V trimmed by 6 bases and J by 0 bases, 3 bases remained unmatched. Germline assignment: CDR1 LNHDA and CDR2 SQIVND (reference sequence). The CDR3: CASRLTSGSSYEQYF. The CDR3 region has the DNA TGTGCCAGTAGGTTGACTAGCGGGAGCTCCTACGAGCAGTACTTC.

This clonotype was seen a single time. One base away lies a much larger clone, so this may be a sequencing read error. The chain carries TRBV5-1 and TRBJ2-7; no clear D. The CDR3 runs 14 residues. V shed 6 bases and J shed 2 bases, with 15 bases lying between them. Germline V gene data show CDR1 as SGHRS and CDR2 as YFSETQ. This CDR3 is CASNRLGSTYEQYF. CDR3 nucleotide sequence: TGCGCCAGCAACCGACTGGGTTCAACCTACGAGCAGTACTTC.

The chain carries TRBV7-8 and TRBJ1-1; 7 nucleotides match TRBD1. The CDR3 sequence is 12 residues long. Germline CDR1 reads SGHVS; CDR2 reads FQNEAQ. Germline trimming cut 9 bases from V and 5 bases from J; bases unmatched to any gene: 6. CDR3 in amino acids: CASRQGVTEAFF. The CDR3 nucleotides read TGTGCCAGTAGGCAGGGGGTGACTGAAGCTTTCTTT.

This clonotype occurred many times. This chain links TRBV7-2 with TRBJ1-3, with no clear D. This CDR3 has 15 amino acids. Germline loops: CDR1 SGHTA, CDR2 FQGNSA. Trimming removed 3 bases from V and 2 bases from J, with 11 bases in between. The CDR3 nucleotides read TGTGCCAGCAGCTTGAGCATCTCCCCTGGAAACACCATATATTTT. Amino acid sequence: CASSLSISPGNTIYF.

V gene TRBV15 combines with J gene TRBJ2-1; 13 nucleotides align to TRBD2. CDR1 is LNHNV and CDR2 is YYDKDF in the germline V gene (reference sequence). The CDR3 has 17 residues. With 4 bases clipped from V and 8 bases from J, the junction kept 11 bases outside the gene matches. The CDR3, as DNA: TGTGCCACCAGCAAAGACCTAACTAGCGGGGGGGCCCATGAGCAGTTCTTC. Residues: CATSKDLTSGGAHEQFF.

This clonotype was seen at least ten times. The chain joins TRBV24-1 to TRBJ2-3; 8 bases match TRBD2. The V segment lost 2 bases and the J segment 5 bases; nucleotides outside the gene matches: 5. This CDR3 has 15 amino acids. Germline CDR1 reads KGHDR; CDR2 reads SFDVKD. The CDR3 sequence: CATSDWAGGLDTQYF. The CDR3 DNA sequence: TGTGCCACCAGTGATTGGGCGGGAGGTTTAGATACGCAGTATTTT.

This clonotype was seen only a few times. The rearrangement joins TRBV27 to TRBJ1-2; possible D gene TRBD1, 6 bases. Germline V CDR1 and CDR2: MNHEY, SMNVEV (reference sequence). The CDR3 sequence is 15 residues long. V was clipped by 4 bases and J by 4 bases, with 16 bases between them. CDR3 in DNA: TGTGCCAGCAGTTCCCGCCAGGGGTATATCTATGGCTACACCTTC. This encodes CASSSRQGYIYGYTF.

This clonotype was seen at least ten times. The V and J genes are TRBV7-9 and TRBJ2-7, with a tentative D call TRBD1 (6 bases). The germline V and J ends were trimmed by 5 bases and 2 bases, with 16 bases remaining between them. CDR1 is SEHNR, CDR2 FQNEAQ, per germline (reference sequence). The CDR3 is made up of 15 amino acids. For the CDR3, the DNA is TGTGCCAGCAGCCCTCCCGGGACATCGACCTACGAGCAGTACTTC. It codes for CASSPPGTSTYEQYF.